The entry below describes one TCR beta chain. Its specificity is unknown. The PCR contained 60 Vbeta and 13 Jbeta primers. Sequencing used immunoSEQ multiplex PCR; TCRdb keeps in-frame clones, though not all of them. This repertoire shows 35,000 to 45,000 clones, 55% to 75% found once; its top ten account for more than 10%. This sample was taken from a study of cytomegalovirus exposure and HLA in healthy donors. Study observations and caveats: It was taken for granted in presence/absence analyses that sequencing depth across donors was roughly uniform. Immune exposure information comprised only CMV serostatus.

V was pared by 0 bases and J by 4 bases, with 14 bases between. CDR3 size: 16 residues. CDR1 is MGHRA, CDR2 YSYEKL, per germline. The J gene is TRBJ2-3, the V gene TRBV4-1; a possible D gene is TRBD2 (6 bases). This TCR was sampled from a man between 60 and 75 years old in good health and CMV-seropositive. The source material was PBMCs. The CDR3 reads CASSQDVLAKSDTQYF. The CDR3 nucleotides are TGCGCCAGCAGCCAAGACGTACTAGCCAAGTCAGATACGCAGTATTTT.